This T cell receptor beta chain is drawn from a study of T cell changes during pregnancy in multiple sclerosis. Sequenced by immunoSEQ multiplex PCR; TCRdb stores in-frame clones only, minus some. The table shows around 70,000 clones, with around 94% occurring only once. This CDR3 spans 15 amino acids. V lost 6 bases to trimming and J lost 0 bases, with 13 bases between them. Germline assignment: CDR1 MRHNA and CDR2 SNTAGT. The chain has TRBV6-4 and TRBJ2-3; tentative D call: TRBD2 (6 bases). This TCR derives from a female donor with multiple sclerosis, enrolled in a pregnancy study. The sequences come from peripheral blood, collected before pregnancy. CDR3 nucleotides: TGTGCCAGCAGCCCTTTGGGAGGAAGCACAGATACGCAGTATTTT. Amino acid sequence: CASSPLGGSTDTQYF.